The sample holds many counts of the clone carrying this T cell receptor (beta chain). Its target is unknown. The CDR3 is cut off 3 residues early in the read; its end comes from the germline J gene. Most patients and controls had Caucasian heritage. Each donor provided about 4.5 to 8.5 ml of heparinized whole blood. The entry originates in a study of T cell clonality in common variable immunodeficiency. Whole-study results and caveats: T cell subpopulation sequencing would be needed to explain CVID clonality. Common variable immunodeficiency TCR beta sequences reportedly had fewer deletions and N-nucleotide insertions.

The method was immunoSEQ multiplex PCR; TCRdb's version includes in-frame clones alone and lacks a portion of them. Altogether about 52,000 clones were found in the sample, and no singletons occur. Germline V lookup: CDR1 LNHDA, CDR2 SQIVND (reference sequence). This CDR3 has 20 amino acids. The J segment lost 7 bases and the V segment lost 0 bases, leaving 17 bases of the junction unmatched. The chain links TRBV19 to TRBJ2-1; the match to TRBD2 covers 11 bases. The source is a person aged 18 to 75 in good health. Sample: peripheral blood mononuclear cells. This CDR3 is CASSIDPPGLAVGGLNEQFF. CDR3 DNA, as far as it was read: TGTGCCAGTAGTATAGATCCCCCGGGACTAGCGGTCGGAGGGTTAAATGAG. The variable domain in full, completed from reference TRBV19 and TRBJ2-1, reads DGGITQSPKYLFRKEGQNVTLSCEQNLNHDAMYWYRQDPGQGLRLIYYSQIVNDFQKGDIAEGYSVSREKKESFPLTVTSAQKNPTAFYLCASSIDPPGLAVGGLNEQFFGPGTRLTVL.